This T cell receptor (beta chain) was documented in a study of blood T cell repertoires in COVID-19. Whole-study context: Italy, Spain and the United States were the sources of the convalescent and acute COVID-19 samples.

Germline trimming cut 2 bases from V and 5 bases from J; bases unmatched to any gene: 3. This CDR3 is 15 amino acids long. Germline CDR1 SGHDN, CDR2 FVKESK. Sequenced by immunoSEQ multiplex PCR; TCRdb stores in-frame clones only, minus some. The sample records about 440,000 clones, about nine tenths being singletons. Across 24 US areas, participants ranged in age from about 18 to 90 years. Clinical history as reported by participants underpinned cohort assignment. In Cohort 3, a recovered donor had either two negative PCRs, clearance, or symptom resolution. The sequencing sample was made of PBMCs or T cells enriched from blood (not recorded which). V usage is TRBV14 and J usage is TRBJ1-6, with 7 bases identical to TRBD1. The TCR was taken from a young man who had recovered from COVID-19. CDR3 nucleotides: TGTGCCAGCAGCCAAATCGACAGGGATAATTCACCCCTCCACTTT. Translation gives CASSQIDRDNSPLHF.